The 30 T cell receptor beta chains in this list originate from one sample, sequenced in a study of OX40 agonist ivuxolimab in advanced cancers. The method was immunoSEQ multiplex PCR; TCRdb's version includes in-frame clones alone and lacks a portion of them. The sample contains 62,000 or so clones, 80% to 90% of which appear only once. The specimen was CD4+ or CD8+ T cells sorted from blood, collected in a trial of the OX40 agonist ivuxolimab. The origin of the receptors is an adult with an advanced solid tumor such as melanoma, head and neck, liver or kidney cancer.

The chain combines TRBV11-3 with TRBJ2-3; D might be TRBD2 (6 bases). CDR3 size: 14 residues. Germline values: CDR1 SGHNT, CDR2 YENEEA. Trimming shortened V by 7 bases and J by 5 bases, and 16 bases separated the two germline ends. CDR3 region: CASNRGTGEDTQYF. In DNA form, the CDR3 reads TGTGCCAGCAACCGAGGGACTGGCGAAGATACGCAGTATTTT.

The chain has TRBV13 and TRBJ2-3, with D perhaps matching TRBD1 or TRBD2 (6 bases each). The CDR3 extends over 16 amino acids. The V end lost 7 bases, the J end lost 3 bases, and 20 bases lay between the germline ends. CDR1 and CDR2 (germline): PRHDT, FYEKMQ (reference sequence). DNA for the CDR3: TGTGCCAGCAAGCTTAGGTGGGGGGCGCTGACAGATACGCAGTATTTT. Protein: CASKLRWGALTDTQYF.

This clone showed up just a few times. CDR3: CAISDWAETGNGYTF. For the CDR3, the DNA is TGTGCCATCAGTGATTGGGCCGAGACAGGGAATGGCTACACCTTC. This rearrangement joins TRBV10-3 to TRBJ1-2, with 7 bases identical to TRBD1. CDR1 and CDR2 from the germline V gene are ENHRY and SYGVKD. Losses at the gene ends were 3 bases for V and 6 bases for J; bases not matched to a gene: 10. The CDR3 covers 15 residues.

The chain carries TRBV30 and TRBJ2-5; maybe TRBD2 (6 bases). The CDR3 extends over 13 amino acids. With 2 bases removed from V and 5 bases from J, the gap between germline ends came to 12 bases. The germline V gene has CDR1 GTSNPN and CDR2 SVGIG (reference sequence). CDR3 bases: TGTGCCTGGAGTTATTTGGCGGGGGAGACCCAGTACTTC. Translation gives CAWSYLAGETQYF. The full variable domain, with the rest looked up from reference TRBV30 and TRBJ2-5, is SQTIHQWPATLVQPVGSPLSLECTVEGTSNPNLYWYRQAAGRGLQLLFYSVGIGQISSEVPQNLSASRPQDRQFILSSKKLLLSDSGFYLCAWSYLAGETQYFGPGTRLLVL.

The chain combines TRBV28 with TRBJ1-5; TRBD1 matches 11 bases. The CDR3 sequence is 17 residues long. Germline CDR1 reads MDHEN; CDR2 reads SYDVKM. V was pared by 5 bases and J by 6 bases, with 12 bases of the junction left unmatched. The CDR3 DNA sequence: TGTGCCAGCAGTCCGGAAGGTGGACAGGGGGCTGCTCAGCCCCAGCATTTT. This sequence encodes CASSPEGGQGAAQPQHF.

This clone appeared a single time. The chain is built from TRBV7-2 and TRBJ1-6, with TRBD1 identical over 8 bases. Germline V gives CDR1 SGHTA, CDR2 FQGNSA. The CDR3 has 15 residues. V was clipped by 5 bases and J by 6 bases; unmatched bases: 6. The CDR3 DNA is TGTGCCAGCAGCCAAAGGACAGGGTCTAATTCACCCCTCCACTTT. Translation gives CASSQRTGSNSPLHF.

The V call is TRBV29-1, the J call TRBJ2-1; D uncertain. This CDR3 comprises 10 residues. The germline V gene encodes CDR1 SQVTM and CDR2 ANQGSEA. Trimming left V 7 bases short and J 16 bases short, with 17 bases between. CDR3 in amino acids: CSALTEDPFF. DNA for the CDR3: TGCAGCGCTCTCACAGAAGACCCATTCTTC.

The chain uses TRBV7-2 and TRBJ2-2; the D is unclear. The CDR3 has 15 residues. V lost 2 bases and J 2 bases, leaving 9 bases between the germline ends. The germline V gene has CDR1 SGHTA and CDR2 FQGNSA. The CDR3 bases are TGTGCCAGCAGCTTAAGGTCAGGAAACACCGGGGAGCTGTTTTTT. It encodes CASSLRSGNTGELFF.

The chain employs TRBV7-3 and TRBJ2-2; the D gene is possibly TRBD2 (5 bases). CDR1 SGHTA and CDR2 FQGTGA come from the germline V gene. The CDR3 sequence is 15 residues long. The V gene lost 0 bases and the J gene lost 0 bases, with 5 bases spanning the gap. The CDR3 here is CASSLTDSNTGELFF. As DNA, the CDR3 is TGTGCCAGCAGCTTAACGGACTCGAACACCGGGGAGCTGTTTTTT.

The rearrangement links TRBV29-1 to TRBJ2-7; a possible D gene is TRBD2 (6 bases). Germline assignment: CDR1 SQVTM and CDR2 ANQGSEA. This CDR3 has 13 amino acids. The V gene lost 4 bases and the J gene lost 2 bases, with 12 bases spanning the gap. CDR3: CSVVEGGTYEQYF. The CDR3 nucleotides are TGCAGCGTTGTGGAGGGCGGCACCTACGAGCAGTACTTC.

The sample holds one count of this clone. The chain joins TRBV5-1 to TRBJ2-2; 8 positions agree with TRBD1. The CDR3 spans 17 residues. V was pared by 0 bases and J by 4 bases, with 8 bases of the junction left unmatched. CDR1 is SGHRS and CDR2 is YFSETQ in the germline V gene. Here the CDR3 reads CASSLAPGGYGTGELFF. The DNA of the CDR3 is TGCGCCAGCAGCTTGGCCCCAGGGGGCTATGGCACCGGGGAGCTGTTTTTT.

This chain joins TRBV10-3 and TRBJ1-4; D gene uncertain. Between the trimmed V and J ends, which lost 0 bases and 2 bases, there was a span of 10 bases. Germline CDR1 and CDR2: ENHRY and SYGVKD. The CDR3 covers 16 residues. In DNA, the CDR3 is TGTGCCATCAGTGAGTCGATTTTGGGGACTAATGAAAAACTGTTTTTT. Translation: CAISESILGTNEKLFF.

V and J are TRBV10-3 and TRBJ2-5; D gene uncertain. There are 14 residues in the CDR3. The V and J ends lost 4 bases and 3 bases respectively, with 12 bases between them. Germline-derived CDR1 and CDR2 are ENHRY and SYGVKD. The CDR3 nucleotides are TGTGCCATCAGTGGTGGCAGGAAAGAAGAGACCCAGTACTTC. It specifies CAISGGRKEETQYF.

The rearrangement links TRBV19 to TRBJ2-2; D not resolved. Trimming pared 5 bases from V and 6 bases from J, leaving 19 bases between. CDR3 length: 16 amino acids. Germline CDR1 and CDR2: LNHDA and SQIVND (reference sequence). The CDR3 here is CASSLRLEFRAGELFF. The DNA of the CDR3 is TGTGCCAGTAGTCTACGATTAGAATTTAGGGCCGGGGAGCTGTTTTTT.

The chain is built from TRBV10-3 and TRBJ1-5; D may be TRBD1 (5 bases). Trimming shortened V by 6 bases and J by 3 bases, and 12 bases separated the two germline ends. The CDR3 runs 14 residues. CDR1 and CDR2 from the germline V gene are ENHRY and SYGVKD. In DNA form, the CDR3 reads TGTGCCATCAGGGGGGGTCAGGCCAATCAGCCCCAGCATTTT. It specifies CAIRGGQANQPQHF.

In nucleotides, the CDR3 is TGTGCCAGCAAGCCCCGAGGGGTGATCAATCAGCCCCAGCATTTT. It translates to CASKPRGVINQPQHF. This sequence joins TRBV6-1 and TRBJ1-5, with TRBD1 as a possible D gene (5 bases). Germline CDR1 is MNHNS and CDR2 is SASEGT. CDR3 length: 15 amino acids. The germline V and J ends were trimmed by 7 bases and 3 bases, with 16 bases remaining between them.

The rearrangement links TRBV2 to TRBJ1-1; the D is unclear. Germline V gene lookup returns CDR1 SNHLY and CDR2 FYNNEI. V was shortened by 3 bases and J by 2 bases, with 7 bases between the two germline ends. The CDR3 covers 13 residues. In DNA, the CDR3 is TGTGCCAGCAGTGACCCCAGTAACACTGAAGCTTTCTTT. Translating gives CASSDPSNTEAFF.

This rearrangement joins TRBV15 to TRBJ2-6; tentatively, D is TRBD2 (6 bases). The germline V and J ends were trimmed by 0 bases and 2 bases, with 14 bases remaining between them. Per the germline V gene, CDR1 is LNHNV and CDR2 is YYDKDF (reference sequence). There are 18 residues in the CDR3. The CDR3 nucleotides read TGTGCCACCAGCAGAGATGAGAGGGTAGCGGCTGGGGCCAACGTCCTGACTTTC. Its translation is CATSRDERVAAGANVLTF.

The chain carries TRBV9 and TRBJ2-2; TRBD2 matches at 11 bases. The CDR3 is 19 residues long. Looked up from germline, CDR1 is SGDLS and CDR2 is YYNGEE. Trimming removed 2 bases from V and 0 bases from J; junction bases left unmatched: 9. CDR3 DNA sequence: TGTGCCAGCAGCGTGCGACTAGCGGGGACCTCCTCGAACACCGGGGAGCTGTTTTTT. Its translation is CASSVRLAGTSSNTGELFF.

The chain employs TRBV18 and TRBJ2-5; 7 positions agree with TRBD1. There are 14 residues in the CDR3. Trimming at V came to 5 bases and at J to 3 bases, leaving 6 bases not matched to a gene. CDR1 is KGHSH and CDR2 is LQKENI in the germline V gene. CDR3 loop: CASSSGTDEETQYF. In DNA, the CDR3 is TGTGCCAGCTCATCCGGGACAGACGAAGAGACCCAGTACTTC.

The CDR3 protein is CASPGETQYF. The CDR3 region has the DNA TGTGCCAGCCCCGGGGAGACCCAGTACTTC. The J gene is TRBJ2-5, the V gene TRBV6-4; D gene ambiguous. V lost 8 bases and J 5 bases, leaving 6 bases between the germline ends. CDR3 length: 10 amino acids. Germline CDR1 is MRHNA and CDR2 is SNTAGT.

CDR3 in DNA: TGTGCCTGGAGTGTAGGGCCAGATACGCAGTATTTT. Translating it yields CAWSVGPDTQYF. The gene calls are TRBV30 and TRBJ2-3; D not resolved. V lost 0 bases, J lost 4 bases, and 5 bases lay in between. Germline V gene lookup returns CDR1 GTSNPN and CDR2 SVGIG (reference sequence). The CDR3 length is 12 residues.

V is TRBV2 and J is TRBJ1-1; 8 nucleotides align to TRBD1. The germline gives CDR1 SNHLY, CDR2 FYNNEI. The CDR3 sequence is 14 residues long. V shed 8 bases, J shed 2 bases, and the junction held 7 bases outside the gene matches. The CDR3, as DNA: TGTGCCAGCTCGAGACAGGGGCCCAACACTGAAGCTTTCTTT. It specifies CASSRQGPNTEAFF.

V gene TRBV9 combines with J gene TRBJ1-6; unclear D gene. Germline CDR1 is SGDLS and CDR2 is YYNGEE. The V and J ends lost 0 bases and 6 bases respectively, with 16 bases between them. The CDR3 extends over 17 amino acids. The CDR3 region has the DNA TGTGCCAGCAGCGTAGGGAGTGAGGGCCGGGGTAATTCACCCCTCCACTTT. Translation gives CASSVGSEGRGNSPLHF.

The genes are TRBV7-9 and TRBJ2-4; no firm D call. The CDR3 contains 15 residues. Germline values: CDR1 SEHNR, CDR2 FQNEAQ (reference sequence). The V end was cut by 3 bases, the J end by 0 bases, with 9 bases between. In nucleotides, the CDR3 is TGTGCCAGCAGCTTGATTGGAGAAGCCAAAAACATTCAGTACTTC. Translated, it gives CASSLIGEAKNIQYF. Based on the CDR3 plus reference TRBV7-9 and TRBJ2-4, the full variable domain is DTGVSQNPRHKITKRGQNVTFRCDPISEHNRLYWYRQTLGQGPEFLTYFQNEAQLEKSRLLSDRFSAERPKGSFSTLEIQRTEQGDSAMYLCASSLIGEAKNIQYFGAGTRLSVL.

CDR3 loop: CASSPTGGSYEQYF. The CDR3 DNA follows: TGTGCCAGCTCCCCCACAGGGGGCTCCTACGAGCAGTACTTC. This chain joins TRBV18 and TRBJ2-7, with 8 bases that match TRBD1. The CDR3 has 14 residues. V was pared by 6 bases and J by 0 bases, with 4 bases of the junction left unmatched. The germline V gene encodes CDR1 KGHSH and CDR2 LQKENI.

This chain uses TRBV5-1 with TRBJ1-2, with a weak D call TRBD1 (5 bases). The ends were cut back, 5 bases at V and 1 base at J, with 15 bases in the middle. The length of the CDR3 is 15 residues. Germline CDR1 and CDR2: SGHRS and YFSETQ. CDR3: CASRPWGRHNYGYTF. CDR3 sequence (DNA): TGCGCCAGCAGGCCCTGGGGACGGCATAACTATGGCTACACCTTC.

The chain couples TRBV5-4 to TRBJ2-4; 15 nucleotides agree with TRBD2. Per germline, CDR1 SGHNT and CDR2 YYREEE (reference sequence). The CDR3 extends over 19 amino acids. The J segment lost 12 bases and the V segment lost 0 bases, leaving 16 bases of the junction unmatched. CDR3 nucleotide sequence: TGTGCCAGCAGCTTGGCGTTTGGACTAGCGGGGGGGCCAGGGAATAGTCAGTACTTC. Translated, it gives CASSLAFGLAGGPGNSQYF.

The chain employs TRBV25-1 and TRBJ2-1, with 8 bases lining up with TRBD1. V lost 5 bases, J lost 6 bases, and 6 bases stayed unmatched. This CDR3 contains 14 residues. CDR1 MGHDK and CDR2 SYGVNS come from the germline V gene. In DNA, the CDR3 is TGTGCCAGCAGTCGGACAGGGACGCTCAATGAGCAGTTCTTC. Protein sequence: CASSRTGTLNEQFF.

This clone has just one count. The chain employs TRBV28 and TRBJ2-5; the match to TRBD2 covers 12 bases. The CDR3 contains 19 residues. Unmatched junction bases numbered 10, after V lost 1 base and J lost 1 base. Germline V gene sequence: CDR1 MDHEN, CDR2 SYDVKM. DNA for the CDR3: TGTGCCAGCAGTTTATCGTCGACTAGCGGGAGAGGGGGCCAAGAGACCCAGTACTTC. This gives the protein CASSLSSTSGRGGQETQYF.